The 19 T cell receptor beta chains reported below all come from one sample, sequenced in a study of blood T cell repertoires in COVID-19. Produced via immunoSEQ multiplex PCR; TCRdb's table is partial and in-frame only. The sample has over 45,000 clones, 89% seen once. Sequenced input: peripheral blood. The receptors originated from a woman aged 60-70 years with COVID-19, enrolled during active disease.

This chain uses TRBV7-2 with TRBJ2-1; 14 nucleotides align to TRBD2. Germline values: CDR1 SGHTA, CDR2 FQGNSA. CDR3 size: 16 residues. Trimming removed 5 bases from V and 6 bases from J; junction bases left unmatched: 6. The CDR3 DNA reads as TGTGCCAGCAGCAAAGGACTAGCGGGAGGTCGCAATGAGCAGTTCTTC. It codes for CASSKGLAGGRNEQFF.

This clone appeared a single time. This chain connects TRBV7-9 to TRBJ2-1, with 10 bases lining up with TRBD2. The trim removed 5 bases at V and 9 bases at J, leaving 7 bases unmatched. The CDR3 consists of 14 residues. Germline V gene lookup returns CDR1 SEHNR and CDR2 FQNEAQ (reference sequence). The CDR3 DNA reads TGTGCCAGCAGCCCCGGGACTAGCGAGAGTGAGCAGTTCTTC. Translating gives CASSPGTSESEQFF.

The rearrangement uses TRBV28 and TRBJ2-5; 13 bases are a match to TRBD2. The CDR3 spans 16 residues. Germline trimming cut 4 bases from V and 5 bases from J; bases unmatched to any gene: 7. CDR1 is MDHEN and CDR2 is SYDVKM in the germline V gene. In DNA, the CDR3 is TGTGCCAGCAGTTCGGGGTTGACTAGCGGGAGGGAGACCCAGTACTTC. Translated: CASSSGLTSGRETQYF. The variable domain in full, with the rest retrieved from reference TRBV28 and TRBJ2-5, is DVKVTQSSRYLVKRTGEKVFLECVQDMDHENMFWYRQDPGLGLRLIYFSYDVKMKEKGDIPEGYSVSREKKERFSLILESASTNQTSMYLCASSSGLTSGRETQYFGPGTRLLVL.

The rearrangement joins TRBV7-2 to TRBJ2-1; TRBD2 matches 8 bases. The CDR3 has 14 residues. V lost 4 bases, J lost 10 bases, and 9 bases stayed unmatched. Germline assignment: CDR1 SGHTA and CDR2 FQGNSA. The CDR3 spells CASSSGTRAGEQFF. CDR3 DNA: TGTGCCAGCAGCTCCGGGACTAGGGCCGGAGAGCAGTTCTTC.

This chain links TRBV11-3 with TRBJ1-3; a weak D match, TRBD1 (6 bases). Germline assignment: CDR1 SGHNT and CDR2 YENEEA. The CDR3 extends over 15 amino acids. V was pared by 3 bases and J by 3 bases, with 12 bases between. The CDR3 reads CASSFGQGSGNTIYF. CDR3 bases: TGTGCCAGCAGCTTTGGGCAGGGGAGTGGAAACACCATATATTTT.

The CDR3 sequence is CARTGKAEAFF. DNA of the CDR3: TGCGCCAGGACAGGGAAGGCTGAAGCTTTCTTT. The gene calls are TRBV5-1 and TRBJ1-1, with 7 bases matching TRBD1. V was clipped by 8 bases and J by 6 bases; unmatched bases: 4. This CDR3 region has 11 residues. The V gene's germline CDR1 is SGHRS and CDR2 YFSETQ.

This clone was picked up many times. This chain's CDR3 is CASSPGGNTIYF. The CDR3 DNA sequence: TGTGCCAGCAGCCCAGGGGGAAACACCATATATTTT. V gene TRBV6-5 combines with J gene TRBJ1-3; weak D call: TRBD1 (5 bases). Germline CDR1 is MNHEY and CDR2 is SVGAGI. Trimming took 6 bases from V and 4 from J, leaving 7 bases between them. CDR3 length: 12 residues.

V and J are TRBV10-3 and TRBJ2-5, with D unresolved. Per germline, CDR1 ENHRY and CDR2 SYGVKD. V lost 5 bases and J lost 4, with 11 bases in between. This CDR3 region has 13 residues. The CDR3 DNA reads TGTGCCATCAGTTATGACACCTTAGAGACCCAGTACTTC. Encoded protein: CAISYDTLETQYF.

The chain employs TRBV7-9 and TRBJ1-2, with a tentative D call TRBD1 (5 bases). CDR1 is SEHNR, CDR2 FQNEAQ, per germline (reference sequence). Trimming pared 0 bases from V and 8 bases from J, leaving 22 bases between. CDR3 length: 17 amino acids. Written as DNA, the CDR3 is TGTGCCAGCAGCTTAGCTAGGACCGAATGGGGCGAACACGGCTACACCTTC. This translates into CASSLARTEWGEHGYTF.

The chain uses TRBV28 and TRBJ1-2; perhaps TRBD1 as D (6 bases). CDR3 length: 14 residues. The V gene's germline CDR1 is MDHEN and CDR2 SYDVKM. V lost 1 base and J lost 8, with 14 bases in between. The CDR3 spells CASSLFGRGEGYTF. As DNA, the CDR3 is TGTGCCAGCAGTTTATTTGGCAGGGGAGAAGGCTACACCTTC.

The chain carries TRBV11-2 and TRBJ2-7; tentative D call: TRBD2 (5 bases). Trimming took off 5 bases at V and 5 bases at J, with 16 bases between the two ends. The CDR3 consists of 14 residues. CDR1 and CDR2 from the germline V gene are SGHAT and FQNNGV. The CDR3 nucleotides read TGTGCCAGCAGCCTTCAGGACCCGACTAACGAGCAGTACTTC. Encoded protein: CASSLQDPTNEQYF.

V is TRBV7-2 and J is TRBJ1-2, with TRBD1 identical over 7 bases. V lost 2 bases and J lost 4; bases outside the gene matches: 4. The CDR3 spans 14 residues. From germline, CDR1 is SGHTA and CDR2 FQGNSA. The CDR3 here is CASSLPGQFYGYTF. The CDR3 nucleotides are TGTGCCAGCAGCTTACCGGGACAGTTCTATGGCTACACCTTC.

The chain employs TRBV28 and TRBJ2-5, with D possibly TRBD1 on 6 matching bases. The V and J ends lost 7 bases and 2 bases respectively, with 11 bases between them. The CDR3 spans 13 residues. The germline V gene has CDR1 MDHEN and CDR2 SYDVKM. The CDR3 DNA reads TGTGCCAGCAACCCGGGACAACAAGAGACCCAGTACTTC. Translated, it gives CASNPGQQETQYF.

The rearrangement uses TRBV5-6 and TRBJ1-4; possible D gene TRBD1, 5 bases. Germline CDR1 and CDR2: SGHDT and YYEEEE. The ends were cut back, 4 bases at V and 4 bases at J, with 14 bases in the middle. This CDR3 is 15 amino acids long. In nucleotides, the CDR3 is TGTGCCAGCAGCCTACGACAGTCCTATAATGAAAAACTGTTTTTT. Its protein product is CASSLRQSYNEKLFF.

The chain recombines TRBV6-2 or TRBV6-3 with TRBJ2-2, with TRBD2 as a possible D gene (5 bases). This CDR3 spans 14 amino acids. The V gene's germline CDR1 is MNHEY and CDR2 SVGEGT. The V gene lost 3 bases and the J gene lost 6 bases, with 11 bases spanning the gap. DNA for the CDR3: TGTGCCAGCAGTTATGCGGGTAGCCCCGGGGAGCTGTTTTTT. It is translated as CASSYAGSPGELFF.

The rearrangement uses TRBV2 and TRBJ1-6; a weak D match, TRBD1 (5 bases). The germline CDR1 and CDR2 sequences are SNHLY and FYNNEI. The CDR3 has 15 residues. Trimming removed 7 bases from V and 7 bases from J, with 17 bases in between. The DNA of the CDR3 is TGTGCCAGCAAGCGGGACGGGGAAAGAAATTCACCCCTCCACTTT. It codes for CASKRDGERNSPLHF.

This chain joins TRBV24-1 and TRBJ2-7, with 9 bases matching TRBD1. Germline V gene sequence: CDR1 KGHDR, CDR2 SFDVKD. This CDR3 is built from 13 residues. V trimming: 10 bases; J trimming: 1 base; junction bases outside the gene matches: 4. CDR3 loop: CATQGALSYEQYF. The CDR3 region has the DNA TGTGCCACACAGGGGGCGCTTTCCTACGAGCAGTACTTC.

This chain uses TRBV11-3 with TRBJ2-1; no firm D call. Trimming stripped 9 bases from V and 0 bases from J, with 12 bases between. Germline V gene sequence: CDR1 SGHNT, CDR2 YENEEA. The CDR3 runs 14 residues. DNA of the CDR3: TGTGCCAGTATGGCGGATGGCTCCTACAATGAGCAGTTCTTC. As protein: CASMADGSYNEQFF.

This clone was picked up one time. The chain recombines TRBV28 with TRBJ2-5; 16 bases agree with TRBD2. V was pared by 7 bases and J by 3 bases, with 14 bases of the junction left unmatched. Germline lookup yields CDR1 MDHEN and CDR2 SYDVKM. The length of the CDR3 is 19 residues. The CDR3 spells CASTGTSGRAKLRKETQYF. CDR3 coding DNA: TGTGCCAGCACCGGGACTAGCGGGAGGGCCAAGTTAAGGAAAGAGACCCAGTACTTC.